Sequencing of this TCR beta chain was carried out in a study of radiation and T cells in renal cell carcinoma. Findings and caveats of the study: Top tumor clonotypes rose in blood 2 weeks post-radiation, then contracted.

Time point: blood 2 weeks post-SBRT. Documented treatment: 15 Gy SBRT to primary tumor, nephrectomy 4 weeks later. After SBRT, blood was collected at 2 and 4 weeks, plus baseline. The patient's renal cell carcinoma had clear cell pathology. As concerns this clone: Its target is not known.

Here immunoSEQ multiplex PCR was the method, and the copy in TCRdb shows in-frame clones only, minus some. The repertoire consists of under 150,000 clones, with 80% to 90% occurring once and the leading ten covering under 2.5%. V shed 5 bases and J shed 3 bases, with 14 bases lying between them. The CDR3 extends over 14 amino acids. The germline V gene encodes CDR1 LNHDA and CDR2 SQIVND (reference sequence). The TCR comes from a woman aged 55-70 years with renal cell carcinoma. The sample was blood, taken from a patient whose treatment included radiotherapy and nephrectomy. V usage is TRBV19 and J usage is TRBJ2-7; D perhaps matches TRBD1 (6 bases). In DNA form, the CDR3 reads TGTGCCAGTAGTTTCGCGACAGGTCACTACGAGCAGTACTTC. It codes for CASSFATGHYEQYF.